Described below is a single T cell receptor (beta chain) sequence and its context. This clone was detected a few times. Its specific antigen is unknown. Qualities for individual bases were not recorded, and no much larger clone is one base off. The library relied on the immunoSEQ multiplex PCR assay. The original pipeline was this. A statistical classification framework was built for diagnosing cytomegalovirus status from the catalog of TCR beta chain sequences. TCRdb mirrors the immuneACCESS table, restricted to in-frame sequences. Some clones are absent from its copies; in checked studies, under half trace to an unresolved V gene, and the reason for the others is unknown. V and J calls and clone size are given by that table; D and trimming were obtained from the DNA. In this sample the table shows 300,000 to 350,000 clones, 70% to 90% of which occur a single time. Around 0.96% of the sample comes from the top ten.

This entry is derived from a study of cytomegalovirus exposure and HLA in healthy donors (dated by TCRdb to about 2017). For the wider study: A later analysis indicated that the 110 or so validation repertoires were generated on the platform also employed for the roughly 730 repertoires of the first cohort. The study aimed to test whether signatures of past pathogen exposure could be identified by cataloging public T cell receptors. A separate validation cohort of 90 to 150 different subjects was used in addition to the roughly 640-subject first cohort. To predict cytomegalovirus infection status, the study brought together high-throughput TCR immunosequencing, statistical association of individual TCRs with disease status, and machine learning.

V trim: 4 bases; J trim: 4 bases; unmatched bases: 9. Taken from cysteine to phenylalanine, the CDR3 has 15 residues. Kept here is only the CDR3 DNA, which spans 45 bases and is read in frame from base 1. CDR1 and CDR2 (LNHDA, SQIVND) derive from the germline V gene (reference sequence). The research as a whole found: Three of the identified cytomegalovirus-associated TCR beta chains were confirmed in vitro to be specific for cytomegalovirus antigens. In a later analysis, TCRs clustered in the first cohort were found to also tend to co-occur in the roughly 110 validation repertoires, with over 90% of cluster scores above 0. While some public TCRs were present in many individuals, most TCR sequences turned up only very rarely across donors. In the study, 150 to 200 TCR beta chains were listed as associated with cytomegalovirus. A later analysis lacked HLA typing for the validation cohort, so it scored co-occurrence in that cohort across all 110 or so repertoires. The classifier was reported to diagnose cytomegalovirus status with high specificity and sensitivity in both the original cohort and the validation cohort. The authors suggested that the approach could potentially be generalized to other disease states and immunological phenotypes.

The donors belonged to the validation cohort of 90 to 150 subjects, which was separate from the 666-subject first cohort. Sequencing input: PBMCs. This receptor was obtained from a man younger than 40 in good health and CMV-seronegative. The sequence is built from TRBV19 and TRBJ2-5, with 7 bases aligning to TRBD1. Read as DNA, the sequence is TGTGCCAGTAGTACGGGACAGACTTGGGGAGAGACCCAGTACTTC. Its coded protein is CASSTGQTWGETQYF.